This T cell receptor (beta chain) was captured by sequencing in a study of cytomegalovirus exposure and HLA in healthy donors. Each donor was healthy, and each was a bone marrow donor. Germline V gene lookup returns CDR1 ENHRY and CDR2 SYGVKD. The CDR3 spans 15 residues. V dropped 5 bases and J dropped 3; count of bases not matched to a gene: 5. Primers: 60 Vbeta forward and 13 Jbeta reverse. The method was immunoSEQ multiplex PCR; TCRdb's version includes in-frame clones alone and lacks a portion of them. The sample has about 94,000 clones; 81% are singletons. This receptor was identified in a human donor in good health. The V and J genes are TRBV10-3 and TRBJ1-3, with TRBD1 matching over 9 bases. Sequenced sample: PBMCs. CDR3 nucleotides: TGTGCCATCAGTATACAGGGGGCGCTTGGAAACACCATATATTTT. It is translated as CAISIQGALGNTIYF.